Each of the 15 T cell receptor beta chains below was sequenced from the same sample in a study of shared T cell receptors in the human thymus (dated by TCRdb to the early 2020s). Library construction relied on the immunoSEQ multiplex PCR assay. The source is immuneACCESS, and TCRdb retained only in-frame sequences with V and J called. Part of the clones is not carried over; for the studies checked, unresolved V genes explain less than half of this, and the remainder is unexplained. Counted in this sample were just under 550,000 clones; approximately 78% of them appeared once. In total, the top ten clones hold 0.013% of the sample. The same data also went into a second study, on human thymus T cells.

Material for sequencing was thymocytes. These TCRs come from a boy less than two years old with a congenital heart defect. Donor details come from another sample of the same person, matched by shared clones.

The chain combines TRBV4-3 with TRBJ2-1, with 10 bases that match TRBD2. Germline CDR1 and CDR2: LGHNA and YSLEER. The length of the CDR3 is 17 residues. The junction had 13 bases not matched to a gene; V was cut back by 1 base and J by 10 bases. As DNA, the CDR3 is TGCGCCAGCAGCCAAGCCCTAGCGGGAGTAGAAATGGAGGAGCAGTTCTTC. Translating it yields CASSQALAGVEMEEQFF.

This chain's CDR3 is CSVKRGPSSYEQYF. CDR3 nucleotide sequence: TGCAGCGTAAAAAGGGGGCCCAGCTCCTACGAGCAGTACTTC. This rearrangement joins TRBV29-1 to TRBJ2-7; 7 nucleotides match TRBD1. V lost 6 bases, J lost 0 bases, and 8 bases stayed unmatched. The CDR3 has 14 amino acids. From germline, CDR1 is SQVTM and CDR2 ANQGSEA.

This chain links TRBV6-1 with TRBJ2-1; 13 bases match TRBD2. J was trimmed by 8 bases and V by 7 bases; bases with no gene match: 5. Germline V gives CDR1 MNHNS, CDR2 SASEGT. The CDR3 spans 14 residues. CDR3 coding DNA: TGTGCCAGCACTAGGACTAGCGGGAGTTATGAGCAGTTCTTC. It is translated as CASTRTSGSYEQFF.

The chain recombines TRBV5-1 with TRBJ2-4; D possibly corresponds to TRBD2 (6 bases). The germline gives CDR1 SGHRS, CDR2 YFSETQ. V lost 1 base and J 0 bases, leaving 11 bases between the germline ends. The CDR3 has 16 amino acids. The CDR3 coding sequence is TGCGCCAGCAGCTTGCGCCCGGGACTAGCCAAAAACATTCAGTACTTC. It yields the protein CASSLRPGLAKNIQYF.

This clone was detected a few times. Written as DNA, the CDR3 is TGTGCCAGTGGTCGTCGGACAGGGGTCGCTGAAGCTTTCTTT. This sequence encodes CASGRRTGVAEAFF. The rearrangement joins TRBV19 to TRBJ1-1; TRBD1 matches at 9 bases. This CDR3 is 14 amino acids long. The V gene's germline CDR1 is LNHDA and CDR2 SQIVND (reference sequence). With 8 bases clipped from V and 6 bases from J, the junction kept 10 bases outside the gene matches.

This rearrangement joins TRBV6-6 to TRBJ1-1; no clear D. Trimming cost V 6 bases and J 1 base, with 12 bases left between them. Germline lookup yields CDR1 MNHNY and CDR2 SVGAGI (reference sequence). The CDR3 has 14 amino acids. CDR3 sequence: CASSHGRENTEAFF. DNA for the CDR3: TGTGCCAGCAGCCACGGACGGGAGAACACTGAAGCTTTCTTT.

The CDR3 loop reads CASSPWTSGRPDTQYF. The CDR3 nucleotides are TGTGCCAGCAGCCCCTGGACTAGCGGGAGGCCAGATACGCAGTATTTT. V and J are TRBV5-6 and TRBJ2-3, with 14 nucleotides matching TRBD2. This CDR3 is 16 amino acids long. V was clipped by 4 bases and J by 4 bases; unmatched bases: 5. CDR1 is SGHDT and CDR2 is YYEEEE in the germline V gene.

The chain is built from TRBV5-6 and TRBJ2-5; D perhaps matches TRBD2 (5 bases). Germline loops: CDR1 SGHDT, CDR2 YYEEEE. CDR3 length: 15 residues. Trimming stripped 3 bases from V and 3 bases from J, with 15 bases between. DNA of the CDR3: TGTGCCAGCAGCTCGATGGAGGCAGCGGAAGAGACCCAGTACTTC. Protein: CASSSMEAAEETQYF.

V and J are TRBV5-8 and TRBJ2-7; D is perhaps TRBD1 (5 bases). V lost 0 bases to trimming and J lost 5 bases, with 15 bases between them. Germline values: CDR1 SGHTS, CDR2 YDEGEE. This CDR3 has 15 amino acids. The CDR3 DNA is TGTGCCAGCAGCTTGGTGGGTAGGGGTACGCACGAGCAGTACTTC. This encodes CASSLVGRGTHEQYF.

The chain has TRBV27 and TRBJ1-1; TRBD1 agrees at 10 bases. Germline V gene lookup returns CDR1 MNHEY and CDR2 SMNVEV (reference sequence). CDR3 length: 15 amino acids. The J segment lost 5 bases and the V segment lost 5 bases, leaving 8 bases of the junction unmatched. CDR3 region: CASSPPDRGRTEAFF. DNA of the CDR3: TGTGCCAGCAGTCCTCCGGACAGGGGGAGGACTGAAGCTTTCTTT.

This clone was detected a few times. This chain connects TRBV5-1 to TRBJ1-3, with D perhaps matching TRBD1 (6 bases). Germline V gene sequence: CDR1 SGHRS, CDR2 YFSETQ. This CDR3 spans 13 amino acids. Trimming stripped 5 bases from V and 4 bases from J, with 10 bases between. As DNA, the CDR3 is TGCGCCAGCAGGGGGGCCCCAGGAAACACCATATATTTT. Encoded protein: CASRGAPGNTIYF.

The chain employs TRBV5-4 and TRBJ2-3, with TRBD2 matching 7 bases. CDR1 and CDR2 (germline): SGHNT, YYREEE (reference sequence). With V trimmed by 4 bases and J by 6 bases, 23 bases remained unmatched. This CDR3 is built from 19 residues. The CDR3 sequence: CASSQPVPRAGDGGDTQYF. The CDR3 region has the DNA TGTGCCAGCAGCCAGCCAGTCCCCAGAGCGGGCGACGGGGGGGATACGCAGTATTTT.

This clone was seen more than once but under ten times. The chain has TRBV7-6 and TRBJ2-3; tentatively, D is TRBD2 (6 bases). The CDR3 runs to 17 residues. CDR1 and CDR2 from the germline V gene are SGHVS and FNYEAQ. The V end was cut by 0 bases, the J end by 4 bases, with 17 bases between. The CDR3 protein is CASSLAAGSTSPDTQYF. CDR3 DNA sequence: TGTGCCAGCAGCTTAGCCGCGGGAAGCACCTCCCCAGATACGCAGTATTTT.

The CDR3: CASSQGGRASQPQHF. The CDR3 nucleotides are TGCGCCAGCAGCCAAGGCGGCAGGGCATCCCAGCCCCAGCATTTT. This rearrangement joins TRBV4-1 to TRBJ1-5, with a weak D call TRBD1 (5 bases). The germline V and J ends were trimmed by 1 base and 7 bases, with 14 bases remaining between them. The germline V gene encodes CDR1 MGHRA and CDR2 YSYEKL. The CDR3 covers 15 residues.

V and J are TRBV10-3 and TRBJ1-5; a possible D gene is TRBD1 (5 bases). Trimming pared 0 bases from V and 0 bases from J, leaving 21 bases between. Germline V lookup: CDR1 ENHRY, CDR2 SYGVKD. The CDR3 extends over 20 amino acids. CDR3 loop: CAISESNPPQQDHSNQPQHF. As DNA, the CDR3 is TGTGCCATCAGTGAGTCGAATCCCCCACAACAGGACCATAGCAATCAGCCCCAGCATTTT.